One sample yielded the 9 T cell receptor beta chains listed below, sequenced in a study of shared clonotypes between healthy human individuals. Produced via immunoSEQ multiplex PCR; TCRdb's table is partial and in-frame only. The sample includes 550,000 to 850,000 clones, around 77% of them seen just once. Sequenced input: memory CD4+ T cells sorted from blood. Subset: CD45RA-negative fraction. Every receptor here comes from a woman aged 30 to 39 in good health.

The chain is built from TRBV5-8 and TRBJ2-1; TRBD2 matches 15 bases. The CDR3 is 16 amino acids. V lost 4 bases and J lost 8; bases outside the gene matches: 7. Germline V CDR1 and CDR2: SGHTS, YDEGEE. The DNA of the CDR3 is TGTGCCAGCAGCGGGGGACTAGCGGGAGGAATTTATGAGCAGTTCTTC. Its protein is CASSGGLAGGIYEQFF.

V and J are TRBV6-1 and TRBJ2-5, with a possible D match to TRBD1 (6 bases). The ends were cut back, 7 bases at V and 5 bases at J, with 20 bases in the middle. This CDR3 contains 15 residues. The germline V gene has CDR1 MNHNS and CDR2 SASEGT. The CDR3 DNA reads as TGTGCCAGCAAGGTCCTTAGGGGGTCGGAGGAGACCCAGTACTTC. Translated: CASKVLRGSEETQYF.

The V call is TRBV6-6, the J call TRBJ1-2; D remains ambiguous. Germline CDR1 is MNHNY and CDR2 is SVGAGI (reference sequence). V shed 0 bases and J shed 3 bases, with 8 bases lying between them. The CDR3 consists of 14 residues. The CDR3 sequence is CASSYSGADYGYTF. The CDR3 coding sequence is TGTGCCAGCAGTTACTCGGGAGCAGACTATGGCTACACCTTC.

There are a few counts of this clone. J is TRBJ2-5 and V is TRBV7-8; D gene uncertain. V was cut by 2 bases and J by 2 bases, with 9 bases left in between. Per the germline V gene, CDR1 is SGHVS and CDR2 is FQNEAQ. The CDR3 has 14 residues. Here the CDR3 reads CASSLSNVQETQYF. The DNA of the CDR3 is TGTGCCAGCAGCTTATCGAACGTTCAAGAGACCCAGTACTTC.

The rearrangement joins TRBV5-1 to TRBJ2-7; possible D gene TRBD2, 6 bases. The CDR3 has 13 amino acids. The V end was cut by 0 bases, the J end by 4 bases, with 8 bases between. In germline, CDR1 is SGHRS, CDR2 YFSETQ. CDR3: CASSLERGYEQYF. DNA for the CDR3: TGCGCCAGCAGCTTGGAACGGGGGTACGAGCAGTACTTC.

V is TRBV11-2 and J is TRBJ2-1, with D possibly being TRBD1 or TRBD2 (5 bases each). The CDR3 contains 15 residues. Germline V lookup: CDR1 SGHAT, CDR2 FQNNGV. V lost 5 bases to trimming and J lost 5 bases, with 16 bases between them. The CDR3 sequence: CASSRQWERNNEQFF. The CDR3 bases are TGTGCCAGCAGCCGACAGTGGGAGCGGAACAATGAGCAGTTCTTC.

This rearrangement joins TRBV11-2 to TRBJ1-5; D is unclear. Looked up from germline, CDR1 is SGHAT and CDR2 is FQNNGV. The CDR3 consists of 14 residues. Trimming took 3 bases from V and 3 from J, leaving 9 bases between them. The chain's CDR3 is CASSLGGNNQPQHF. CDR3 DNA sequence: TGTGCCAGCAGCTTGGGAGGGAACAATCAGCCCCAGCATTTT.

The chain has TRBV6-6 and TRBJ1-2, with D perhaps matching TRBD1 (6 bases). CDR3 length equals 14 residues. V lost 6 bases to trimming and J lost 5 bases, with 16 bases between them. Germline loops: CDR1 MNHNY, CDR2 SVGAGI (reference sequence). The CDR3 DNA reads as TGTGCCAGCAGAGAACATGGGACAAGGTATGGCTACACCTTC. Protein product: CASREHGTRYGYTF.

CDR3 DNA: TGTGCCAGCAGTCTTAAGACAGCCGCGAATGAAAAACTGTTTTTT. Its protein product is CASSLKTAANEKLFF. This chain joins TRBV27 and TRBJ1-4; a possible D gene is TRBD1 (5 bases). The V and J ends lost 5 bases and 5 bases respectively, with 15 bases between them. This CDR3 region has 15 residues. Germline lookup yields CDR1 MNHEY and CDR2 SMNVEV (reference sequence).